This TCR beta chain was recorded in a study of blood T cell repertoires in COVID-19. For the study at large: Samples of COVID-19 (acute and convalescent) were obtained from the United States, Italy and Spain. In each case, the material was cDNA or gDNA derived from T cells, B-cell-depleted T cells, or PBMCs.

Methods used by the authors: Reference gene primer amplification yielded estimated nucleated cell counts. TCRdb's copy holds only in-frame clones and misses some; the assay was immunoSEQ multiplex PCR. That table is the source of V, J and clone size, and D and trimming were worked out from the DNA. The sample shows about 100,000 clones, around 89% of them seen only once. This clone was observed many times. V was clipped by 1 base and J by 7 bases; unmatched bases: 9. CDR1 and CDR2 (germline): LNHNV, YYDKDF (reference sequence). The CDR3 spans 15 residues. V usage is TRBV15 and J usage is TRBJ2-7; TRBD2 agrees at 8 bases. The TCR was taken from a woman of 80 years or more with acute or convalescent COVID-19. The sample consisted of peripheral blood. The CDR3 loop reads CATSRVQGSGDEQYF. In DNA form, the CDR3 reads TGTGCCACCAGCAGAGTTCAAGGTAGCGGGGATGAGCAGTACTTC.